These 10 T cell receptor beta chains were sequenced from one sample in a study of blood T cells in healthy people across ages. With a J-beta primer mix and a sample-barcoded 5' primer, a second PCR ran about 7 to 12 cycles. TCRdb processed the 5' RACE reads anew with MiXCR; each CDR3 protein has one entry. The sample includes about 970,000 distinct CDR3 sequences, 45% to 60% of them seen just once. Sequenced sample: blood. The receptors originated from a woman aged 55-69 years in good health.

This clonotype was counted between two and nine times. V usage is TRBV4-1 and J usage is TRBJ2-7; TRBD1 is a possible D gene (5 bases). The CDR3 has 14 amino acids. The germline CDR1 and CDR2 sequences are MGHRA and YSYEKL. The germline V and J ends were trimmed by 3 bases and 7 bases, with 16 bases remaining between them. The CDR3 sequence: CASSQTQGNYEQYF. Here the CDR3 DNA reads TGCGCCAGCAGCCAGACGCAGGGAAACTATGAGCAGTACTTC.

The chain employs TRBV27 and TRBJ2-6, with D hard to call. Germline assignment: CDR1 MNHEY and CDR2 SMNVEV (reference sequence). The V end lost 6 bases, the J end lost 1 base, and 7 bases lay between the germline ends. The CDR3 covers 14 residues. Here the CDR3 DNA reads TGTGCCAGCAGGGGGTTTTCTGGGGCCAACGTCCTGACTTTC. Protein: CASRGFSGANVLTF.

The chain combines TRBV4-1 with TRBJ2-1; TRBD1 matches 8 bases. Germline V CDR1 and CDR2: MGHRA, YSYEKL. CDR3 size: 16 residues. With V trimmed by 4 bases and J by 3 bases, 8 bases remained unmatched. The CDR3: CASSPEGRGLYNEQFF. For the CDR3, the DNA is TGCGCCAGCAGCCCAGAAGGCAGGGGGCTCTACAATGAGCAGTTCTTC.

The chain uses TRBV18 and TRBJ2-1; 7 nucleotides align to TRBD2. Trimming at V came to 5 bases and at J to 6 bases, leaving 13 bases not matched to a gene. This CDR3 spans 16 amino acids. The germline V gene encodes CDR1 KGHSH and CDR2 LQKENI. The CDR3 DNA reads TGTGCCAGCTCATTACGGGGGGACGGACCCCTCAATGAGCAGTTCTTC. Translated: CASSLRGDGPLNEQFF.

The chain recombines TRBV2 with TRBJ2-7; 7 nucleotides match TRBD2. The better agreement between TRBJ2-4 and the DNA end casts doubt on the J call. The CDR3 consists of 15 residues. The germline V gene has CDR1 SNHLY and CDR2 FYNNEI. CDR3 residues: CASSREGAGENIQYF. The CDR3 coding sequence is TGTGCCAGCAGTAGGGAAGGGGCGGGGGAAAACATTCAGTACTTC.

The rearrangement uses TRBV20-1 and TRBJ1-2; D is unclear. V lost 2 bases to trimming and J lost 6 bases, with 7 bases between them. Germline CDR1 is DFQATT and CDR2 is SNEGSKA (reference sequence). CDR3 length: 11 residues. The CDR3 loop reads CSARFQNGYTF. CDR3 DNA sequence: TGCAGTGCTAGATTCCAAAATGGCTACACCTTC.

This clonotype was counted between two and nine times. This chain connects TRBV7-8 to TRBJ1-2; D remains unclear. Trimming removed 5 bases from V and 2 bases from J, with 15 bases in between. Germline-derived CDR1 and CDR2 are SGHVS and FQNEAQ. The CDR3 runs to 15 residues. The DNA for the CDR3 is TGTGCCAGCAGCGTAAACGTCGGGGTAAACTATGGCTACACCTTC. Translation gives CASSVNVGVNYGYTF.

This chain joins TRBV4-1 and TRBJ1-5; tentative D call: TRBD1 (5 bases). The CDR3 is made up of 13 amino acids. The V and J ends lost 1 base and 7 bases respectively, with 8 bases between them. Germline values: CDR1 MGHRA, CDR2 YSYEKL. The CDR3 region is CASSQAGRQPQHF. As DNA, the CDR3 is TGCGCCAGCAGCCAAGCGGGACGACAGCCCCAGCATTTT.

The J gene is TRBJ2-5, the V gene TRBV24-1; the D is unclear. CDR1 and CDR2 from the germline V gene are KGHDR and SFDVKD. This CDR3 has 13 amino acids. Trimming removed 0 bases from V and 3 bases from J, with 4 bases in between. The CDR3 nucleotides are TGTGCCACCAGTGATTTGTTGGAAGAGACCCAGTACTTC. Amino acids: CATSDLLEETQYF.

J is TRBJ2-5 and V is TRBV7-9, with 13 bases fitting TRBD2. The trim removed 5 bases at V and 5 bases at J, leaving 5 bases unmatched. The CDR3 loop spans 15 amino acids. Per germline, CDR1 SEHNR and CDR2 FQNEAQ (reference sequence). The CDR3 region is CASSRTSGRMETQYF. The CDR3, as DNA: TGTGCCAGCAGCCGGACTAGCGGGAGAATGGAGACCCAGTACTTC.